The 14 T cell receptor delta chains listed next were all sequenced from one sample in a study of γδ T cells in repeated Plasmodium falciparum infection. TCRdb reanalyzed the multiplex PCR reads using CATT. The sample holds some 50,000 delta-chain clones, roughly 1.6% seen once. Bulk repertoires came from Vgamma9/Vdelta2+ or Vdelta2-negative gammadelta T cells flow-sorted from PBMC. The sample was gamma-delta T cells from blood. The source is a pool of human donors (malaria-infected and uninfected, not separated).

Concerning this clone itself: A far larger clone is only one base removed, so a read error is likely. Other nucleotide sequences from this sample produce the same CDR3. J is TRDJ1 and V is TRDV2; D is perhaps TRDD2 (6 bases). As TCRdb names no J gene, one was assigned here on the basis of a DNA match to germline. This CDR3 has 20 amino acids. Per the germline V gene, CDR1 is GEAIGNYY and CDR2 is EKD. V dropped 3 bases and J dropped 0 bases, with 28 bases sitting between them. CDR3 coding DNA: TGTGCCTGTGACGAAGCCTTCCCTCGCGGGGGTACAGGGGACACCGATAAACTCATCTTT. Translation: CACDEAFPRGGTGDTDKLIF.

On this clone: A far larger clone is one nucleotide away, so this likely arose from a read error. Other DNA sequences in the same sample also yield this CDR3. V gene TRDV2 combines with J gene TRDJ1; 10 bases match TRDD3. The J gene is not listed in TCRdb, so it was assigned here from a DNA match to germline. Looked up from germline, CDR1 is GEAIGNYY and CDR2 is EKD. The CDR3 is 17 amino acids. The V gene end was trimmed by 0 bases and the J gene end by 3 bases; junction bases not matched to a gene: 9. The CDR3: CACDTLPPGGYADKLIF. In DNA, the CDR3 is TGTGCCTGTGACACCCTCCCGCCAGGGGGATACGCCGATAAACTCATCTTT.

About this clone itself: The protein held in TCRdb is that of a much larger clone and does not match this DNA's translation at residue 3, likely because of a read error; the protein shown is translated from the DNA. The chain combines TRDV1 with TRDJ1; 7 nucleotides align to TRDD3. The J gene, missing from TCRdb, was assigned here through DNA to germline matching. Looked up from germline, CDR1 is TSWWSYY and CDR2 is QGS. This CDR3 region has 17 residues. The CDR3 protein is CAPGELGGGQSTDKLIF. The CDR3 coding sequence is TGTGCTCCTGGGGAACTGGGTGGGGGACAAAGCACCGATAAACTCATCTTT.

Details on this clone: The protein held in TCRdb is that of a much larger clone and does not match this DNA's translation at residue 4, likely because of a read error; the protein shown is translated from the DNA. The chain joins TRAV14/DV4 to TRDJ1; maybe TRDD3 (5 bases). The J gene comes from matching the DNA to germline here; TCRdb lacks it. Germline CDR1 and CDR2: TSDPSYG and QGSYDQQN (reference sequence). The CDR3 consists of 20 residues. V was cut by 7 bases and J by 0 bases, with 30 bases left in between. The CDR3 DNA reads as TGTGCAATGAAAGACCTCTCCGAGTTGGGTCTGGGCCCAAACACCGATAAACTCATCTTT. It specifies CAMKDLSELGLGPNTDKLIF.

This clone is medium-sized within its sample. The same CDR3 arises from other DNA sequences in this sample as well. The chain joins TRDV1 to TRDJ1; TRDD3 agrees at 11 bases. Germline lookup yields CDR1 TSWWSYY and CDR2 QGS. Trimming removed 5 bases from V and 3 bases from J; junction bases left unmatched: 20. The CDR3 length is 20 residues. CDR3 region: CALGNRRILPLGDTADKLIF. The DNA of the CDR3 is TGTGCTCTTGGGAATCGGCGGATCCTACCTTTGGGGGATACGGCCGATAAACTCATCTTT.

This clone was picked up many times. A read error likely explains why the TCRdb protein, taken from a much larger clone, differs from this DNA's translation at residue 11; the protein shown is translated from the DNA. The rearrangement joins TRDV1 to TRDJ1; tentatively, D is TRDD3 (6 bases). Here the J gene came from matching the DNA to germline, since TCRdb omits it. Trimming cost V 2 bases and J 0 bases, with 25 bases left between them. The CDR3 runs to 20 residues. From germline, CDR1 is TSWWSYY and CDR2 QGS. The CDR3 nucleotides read TGTGCTCTTGGGGAAATTAAAGGATACCACAGTGGACCCTACACCGATAAACTCATCTTT. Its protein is CALGEIKGYHSGPYTDKLIF.

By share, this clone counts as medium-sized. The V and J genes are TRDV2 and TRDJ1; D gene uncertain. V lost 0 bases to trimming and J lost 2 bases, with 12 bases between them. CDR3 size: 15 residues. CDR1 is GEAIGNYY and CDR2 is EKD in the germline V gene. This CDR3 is CACDTLLSPTDKLIF. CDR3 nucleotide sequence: TGTGCCTGTGACACCCTCCTCTCCCCGACCGATAAACTCATCTTT.

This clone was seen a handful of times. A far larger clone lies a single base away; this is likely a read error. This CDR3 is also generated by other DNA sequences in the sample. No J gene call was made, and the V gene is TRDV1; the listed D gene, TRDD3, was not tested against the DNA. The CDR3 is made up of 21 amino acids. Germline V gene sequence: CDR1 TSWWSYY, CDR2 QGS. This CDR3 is CALGSPPGKYGSGADTDKLIF. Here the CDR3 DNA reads TGTGCTCTTGGGTCCCCTCCAGGGAAATACGGTTCTGGGGCCGACACCGATAAACTCATCTTC.

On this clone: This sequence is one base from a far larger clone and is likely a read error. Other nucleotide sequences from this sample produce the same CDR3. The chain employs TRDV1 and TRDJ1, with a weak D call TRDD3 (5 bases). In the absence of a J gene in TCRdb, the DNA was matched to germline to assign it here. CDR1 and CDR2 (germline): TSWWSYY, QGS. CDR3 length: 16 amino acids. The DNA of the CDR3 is TGTGCCCTTGGGGAAAATTTCGGGCTGAGATTCAATAAACTCATCTTT. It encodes CALGENFGLRFNKLIF.

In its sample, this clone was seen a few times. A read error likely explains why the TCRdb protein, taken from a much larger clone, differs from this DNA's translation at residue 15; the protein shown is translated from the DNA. In DNA, the CDR3 is TGTGCTCTTGGGGAACTCTTGGGAACTGGGGGATACGGTTACGCCGATAAACTCATCTTT. It is translated as CALGELLGTGGYGYADKLIF. The chain carries TRDV1 and TRDJ1; 13 positions match TRDD3. There are 20 residues in the CDR3. After removal of 0 bases from V and 3 bases from J, the junction contained 13 bases not matched to a gene. Germline lookup yields CDR1 TSWWSYY and CDR2 QGS.

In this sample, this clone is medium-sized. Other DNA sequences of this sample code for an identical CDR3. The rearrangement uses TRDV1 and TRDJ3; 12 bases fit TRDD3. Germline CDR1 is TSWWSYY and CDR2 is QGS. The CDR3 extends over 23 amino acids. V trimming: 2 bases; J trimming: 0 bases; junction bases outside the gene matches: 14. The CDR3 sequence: CALGERALLGDTVSSWDTRQMFF. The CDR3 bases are TGTGCTCTTGGGGAAAGAGCACTACTGGGGGATACAGTATCCTCCTGGGACACCCGACAGATGTTTTTC.

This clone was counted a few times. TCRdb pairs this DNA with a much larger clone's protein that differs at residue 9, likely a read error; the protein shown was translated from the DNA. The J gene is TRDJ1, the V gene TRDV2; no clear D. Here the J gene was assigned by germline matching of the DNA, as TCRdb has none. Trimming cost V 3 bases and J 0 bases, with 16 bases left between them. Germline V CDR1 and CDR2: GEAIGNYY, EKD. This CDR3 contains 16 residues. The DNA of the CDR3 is TGTGCCTGTGACCCCCCGCGCACAATGTACACCGATAAACTCATCTTT. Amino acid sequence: CACDPPRTMYTDKLIF.

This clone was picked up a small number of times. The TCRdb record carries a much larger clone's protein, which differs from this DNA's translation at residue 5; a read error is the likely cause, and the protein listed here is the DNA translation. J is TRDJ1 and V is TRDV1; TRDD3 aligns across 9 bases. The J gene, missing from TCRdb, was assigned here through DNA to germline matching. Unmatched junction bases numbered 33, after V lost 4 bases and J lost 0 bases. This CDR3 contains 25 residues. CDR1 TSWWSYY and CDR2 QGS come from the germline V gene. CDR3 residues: CALGGLYPTFYPPGDTPKYTDKLIF. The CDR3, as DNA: TGTGCTCTTGGGGGACTCTATCCTACGTTTTACCCCCCGGGGGATACTCCAAAATACACCGATAAACTCATCTTT.

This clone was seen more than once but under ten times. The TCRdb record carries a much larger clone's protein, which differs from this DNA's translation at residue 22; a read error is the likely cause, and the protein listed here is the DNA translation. The DNA for the CDR3 is TGTGCTCTTGGGGCCCCGTTTCCTACTAACTACCCTCTTGACTGGGGACCACACACTAAACTCACCTTT. This translates into CALGAPFPTNYPLDWGPHTKLTF. No J gene was called, and the V gene is TRDV1; the table's D call, TRDD3, has no DNA check behind it. CDR1 and CDR2 from the germline V gene are TSWWSYY and QGS. The CDR3 contains 23 residues.